The table lists the clone carrying this T cell receptor beta chain with a few counts. The antigen remains undetermined. This record comes from a study of CD8 T cells in ankylosing spondylitis. Points from the study as a whole: It appeared that ankylosing spondylitis blood was characterized by a TCR beta motif of fewer than 10 highly homologous variants.

Using its own MiXCR run on the 5' RACE reads, TCRdb lists one record per CDR3 protein. The table shows 700,000 to 1,000,000 distinct CDR3 sequences, with 10% to 15% occurring only once. Trimming shortened V by 0 bases and J by 0 bases, and 12 bases separated the two germline ends. CDR3 length: 17 amino acids. Germline V gene lookup returns CDR1 SGHTA and CDR2 FQGNSA. The material sequenced was blood, either unsorted or a sorted T cell fraction (not recorded which). The chain employs TRBV7-2 and TRBJ2-1; the D gene is possibly TRBD2 (6 bases). The source of this sequence is a male donor with ankylosing spondylitis. CDR3 sequence reads: CASSLAPVAVSYNEQFF. The CDR3 DNA follows: TGTGCCAGCAGCTTAGCGCCGGTAGCGGTCTCCTACAATGAGCAGTTCTTC.